This record looks at one TCR beta chain sequence and its context. The target antigen is unknown. The record originates from a study of cytomegalovirus exposure and HLA in healthy donors. Findings and limits, study-wide: Reportedly, cytomegalovirus status was diagnosed with high sensitivity and specificity.

PCR primers comprised 60 Vbeta and 13 Jbeta primers. Some clones are missing from TCRdb's copy, which holds only in-frame ones; the method was immunoSEQ multiplex PCR. The table has about 190,000 clones, about three quarters seen once. The CDR3 has 13 residues. In germline, CDR1 is SGHDN, CDR2 FVKESK. With 1 base clipped from V and 5 bases from J, the junction kept 1 base outside the gene matches. The material sequenced was PBMCs. The receptor was derived from a woman between 35 and 50 years old in good health and CMV-seronegative. This chain uses TRBV14 with TRBJ2-5; 7 bases map to TRBD2. CDR3 loop: CASSQGGGETQYF. Here the CDR3 DNA reads TGTGCCAGCAGCCAAGGGGGAGGGGAGACCCAGTACTTC.